Listed below are T cell receptor beta chains from one sample, sequenced in a study of shared clonotypes between healthy human individuals. Sequenced by immunoSEQ multiplex PCR; TCRdb stores in-frame clones only, minus some. The sample consists of over 2 million clones, just under 95% of them appearing once. Sequenced material: naive CD8+ T cells sorted from blood. Source of these receptors: a man younger than 35 in good health. Each CDR3 is given with its conserved first and last residue. A D gene is named only where the DNA matches it firmly. The size entry is marked missing in some rows and otherwise reads once, few, many or a size class.

d_call,v_call,j_call,clone_size,cdr3_aa,cdr3_nt
-,TRBV27,TRBJ2-4,-,CASSAMEGRENIQYF,TGTGCCAGCAGCGCCATGGAGGGGCGGGAAAACATTCAGTACTTC
TRBD1,TRBV5-5,TRBJ1-1,-,CASSYGQGYTEAFF,TGTGCCAGCAGTTATGGACAGGGTTACACTGAAGCTTTCTTT
TRBD2,TRBV25-1,TRBJ2-3,-,CASSDGLAGGPSTDTQYF,TGTGCCAGCAGTGATGGGCTAGCGGGAGGGCCAAGCACAGATACGCAGTATTTT
-,TRBV7-8,TRBJ2-7,-,CASSLGRDDEQYF,TGTGCCAGCAGCTTAGGCAGGGACGACGAGCAGTACTTC
-,TRBV5-4,TRBJ2-5,-,CASSSPGTPQETQYF,TGTGCCAGCAGCTCCCCCGGGACGCCGCAAGAGACCCAGTACTTC
TRBD2,TRBV4-3,TRBJ2-3,-,CASSRLAAHTDTQYF,TGCGCCAGCAGCCGGCTAGCGGCACACACAGATACGCAGTATTTT
-,TRBV7-7,TRBJ2-2,-,CASSLVGGNTGELFF,TGTGCTAGCAGCTTAGTCGGCGGGAACACCGGGGAGCTGTTTTTT
TRBD2,TRBV6-5,TRBJ2-5,-,CASSYGGVETQYF,TGTGCCAGCAGTTACGGGGGGGTCGAGACCCAGTACTTC
-,TRBV7-9,TRBJ2-2,-,CASSPERTGELFF,TGTGCCAGCAGCCCGGAAAGGACCGGGGAGCTGTTTTTT
-,TRBV10-3,TRBJ1-4,once,CAISEGAANEKLFF,TGTGCCATCAGTGAGGGGGCAGCTAATGAAAAACTGTTTTTT
-,TRBV6-5,TRBJ2-7,-,CASRSVTTYEQYF,TGTGCCAGCCGATCAGTAACAACCTACGAGCAGTACTTC
-,TRBV4-3,TRBJ1-1,-,CASSRSDGYTEAFF,TGCGCCAGCAGCCGGTCGGACGGGTACACTGAAGCTTTCTTT
-,TRBV11-2,TRBJ1-1,-,CASSLVGTKAEAFF,TGTGCCAGCAGCTTAGTTGGGACAAAGGCTGAAGCTTTCTTT
-,TRBV15,TRBJ2-7,-,CATSSRQTDHEQYF,TGTGCCACCAGCAGTAGACAGACGGACCACGAGCAGTACTTC
TRBD2,TRBV30,TRBJ2-3,-,CAWSPAGGRDTQYF,TGTGCCTGGAGTCCGGCGGGGGGCAGAGATACGCAGTATTTT
TRBD2,TRBV9,TRBJ2-1,-,CASSSSGMTYNEQFF,TGTGCCAGCAGCTCTAGCGGTATGACCTACAATGAGCAGTTCTTC